This is a list of T cell receptor beta chains from one sample in a study of T cell responses to AZD1222 COVID-19 vaccine. Sequencing used immunoSEQ multiplex PCR; TCRdb keeps in-frame clones, though not all of them. Of around 130,000 clones in the sample, approximately 86% were seen once. The starting material was peripheral blood, obtained on day 0 of AZD1222 vaccination. The receptors originated from an adult in good health. Both conserved end residues are part of each CDR3. Each record gives: CDR3 protein, CDR3 DNA, clone size, J gene, V gene, D gene. D genes are given only for firm matches. Some rows mark clone size as missing; the rest say once, few, many or name a class of expanded clone.

CDR3 protein: CASSPGDRSSYNEQFF
CDR3 DNA: TGTGCCAGCAGTCCGGGGGACAGGAGCTCCTACAATGAGCAGTTCTTC
clone size: .
J gene: TRBJ2-1
V gene: TRBV28
D gene: TRBD1

CDR3 protein: CASSLDQSPEAFF
CDR3 DNA: TGTGCCAGCAGTTTAGATCAGAGCCCTGAAGCTTTCTTT
clone size: .
J gene: TRBJ1-1
V gene: TRBV12-3/TRBV12-4
D gene: .

CDR3 protein: CASSQDRTGGYEQYF
CDR3 DNA: TGCGCCAGCAGCCAAGACCGGACAGGGGGCTACGAGCAGTACTTC
clone size: .
J gene: TRBJ2-7
V gene: TRBV4-3
D gene: TRBD1

CDR3 protein: CSASLRQGPEQFF
CDR3 DNA: TGCAGTGCTAGTCTTCGACAGGGCCCTGAGCAGTTCTTC
clone size: .
J gene: TRBJ2-1
V gene: TRBV20-1
D gene: TRBD1

CDR3 protein: CASSPGAVGYYGYTF
CDR3 DNA: TGTGCCAGCAGCCCAGGGGCGGTCGGTTACTATGGCTACACCTTC
clone size: few
J gene: TRBJ1-2
V gene: TRBV7-2
D gene: .

CDR3 protein: CASSTLRLSGNTIYF
CDR3 DNA: TGTGCCAGCAGTACCCTCCGCCTTTCTGGAAACACCATATATTTT
clone size: .
J gene: TRBJ1-3
V gene: TRBV6-2/TRBV6-3
D gene: .

CDR3 protein: CASSSRRAYEQYF
CDR3 DNA: TGTGCCAGCAGCTCCCGCCGCGCCTACGAGCAGTACTTC
clone size: .
J gene: TRBJ2-7
V gene: TRBV7-2
D gene: .

CDR3 protein: CASSLAFPGNTIYF
CDR3 DNA: TGTGCCAGCAGCTTGGCTTTTCCGGGAAACACCATATATTTT
clone size: .
J gene: TRBJ1-3
V gene: TRBV5-4
D gene: .

CDR3 protein: CASSLEQVLEAFF
CDR3 DNA: TGTGCCAGCAGTTTAGAACAGGTACTAGAAGCTTTCTTT
clone size: once
J gene: TRBJ1-1
V gene: TRBV12-3/TRBV12-4
D gene: .

CDR3 protein: CASNTFPYNEQFF
CDR3 DNA: TGTGCCAGCAACACGTTCCCCTACAATGAGCAGTTCTTC
clone size: once
J gene: TRBJ2-1
V gene: TRBV6-5
D gene: .

CDR3 protein: CASSSPDRGSEKLFF
CDR3 DNA: TGTGCCAGCAGCTCCCCAGACAGGGGTTCTGAAAAACTGTTTTTT
clone size: .
J gene: TRBJ1-4
V gene: TRBV7-8
D gene: TRBD1

CDR3 protein: CASSWGLASDTQYF
CDR3 DNA: TGTGCCAGCAGCTGGGGACTAGCGTCAGATACGCAGTATTTT
clone size: .
J gene: TRBJ2-3
V gene: TRBV7-8
D gene: TRBD2

CDR3 protein: CASSLWLNEKLFF
CDR3 DNA: TGTGCCAGCAGCTTATGGCTCAACGAAAAACTGTTTTTT
clone size: .
J gene: TRBJ1-4
V gene: TRBV7-2
D gene: .

CDR3 protein: CASSLASRNTGELFF
CDR3 DNA: TGCGCCAGCAGCTTGGCCTCTCGTAACACCGGGGAGCTGTTTTTT
clone size: .
J gene: TRBJ2-2
V gene: TRBV5-1
D gene: .

CDR3 protein: CASSLRGQISDTQYF
CDR3 DNA: TGCGCCAGCAGCCTTCGGGGCCAAATTTCAGATACGCAGTATTTT
clone size: .
J gene: TRBJ2-3
V gene: TRBV5-1
D gene: .

CDR3 protein: CASSAVGALGISGEQYF
CDR3 DNA: TGTGCCAGCAGCGCCGTAGGGGCCCTGGGTATAAGTGGCGAGCAGTACTTC
clone size: once
J gene: TRBJ2-7
V gene: TRBV9
D gene: .

CDR3 protein: CASGTGGTGELFF
CDR3 DNA: TGCGCCAGCGGGACAGGGGGGACCGGGGAGCTGTTTTTT
clone size: .
J gene: TRBJ2-2
V gene: TRBV5-1
D gene: TRBD1

CDR3 protein: CASSLFRDGYTF
CDR3 DNA: TGTGCCAGCAGCTTGTTTAGGGATGGCTACACCTTC
clone size: .
J gene: TRBJ1-2
V gene: TRBV5-8
D gene: .

CDR3 protein: CASSLFDRGGTEAFF
CDR3 DNA: TGTGCCAGCAGCTTGTTCGACAGGGGGGGCACTGAAGCTTTCTTT
clone size: once
J gene: TRBJ1-1
V gene: TRBV7-9
D gene: TRBD1